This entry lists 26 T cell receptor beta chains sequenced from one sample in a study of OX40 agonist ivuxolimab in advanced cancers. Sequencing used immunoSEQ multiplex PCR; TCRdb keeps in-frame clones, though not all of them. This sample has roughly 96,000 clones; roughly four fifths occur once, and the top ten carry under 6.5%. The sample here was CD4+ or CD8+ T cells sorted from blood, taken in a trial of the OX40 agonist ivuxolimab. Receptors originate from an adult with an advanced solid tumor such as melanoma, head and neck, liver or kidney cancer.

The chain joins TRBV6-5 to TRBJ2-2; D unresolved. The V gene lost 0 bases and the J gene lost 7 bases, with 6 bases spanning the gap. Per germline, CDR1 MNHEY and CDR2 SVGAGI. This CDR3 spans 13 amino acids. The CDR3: CASSYSMSGELFF. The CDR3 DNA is TGTGCCAGCAGTTACTCGATGAGCGGGGAGCTGTTTTTT.

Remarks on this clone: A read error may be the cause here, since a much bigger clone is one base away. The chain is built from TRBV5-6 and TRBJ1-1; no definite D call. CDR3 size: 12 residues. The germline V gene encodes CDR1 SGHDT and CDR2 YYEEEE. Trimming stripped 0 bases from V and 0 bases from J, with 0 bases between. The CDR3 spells CASSLVNTEAFF. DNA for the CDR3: TGTGCCAGCAGCTTGGTGAACACTGAAGCTTTCTTT.

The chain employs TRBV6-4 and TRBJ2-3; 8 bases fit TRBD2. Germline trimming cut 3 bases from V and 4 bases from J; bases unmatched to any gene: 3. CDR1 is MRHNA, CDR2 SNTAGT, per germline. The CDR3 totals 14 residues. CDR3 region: CASSENGGADTQYF. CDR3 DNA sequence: TGTGCCAGCAGTGAAAACGGGGGGGCAGATACGCAGTATTTT.

CDR3 protein: CASNSGGSSYEQYF. DNA for the CDR3: TGTGCCAGCAATAGCGGGGGTAGCTCCTACGAGCAGTACTTC. V and J are TRBV6-6 and TRBJ2-7; 9 bases line up with TRBD2. This CDR3 comprises 14 residues. Per the germline V gene, CDR1 is MNHNY and CDR2 is SVGAGI (reference sequence). V was pared by 7 bases and J by 0 bases, with 4 bases of the junction left unmatched.

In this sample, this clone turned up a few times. The CDR3 spells CASSLARQARNTIYF. In DNA form, the CDR3 reads TGTGCCAGCAGCTTGGCGCGGCAGGCCCGAAACACCATATATTTT. The V call is TRBV7-2, the J call TRBJ1-3; D remains unclear. Trimming removed 3 bases from V and 5 bases from J, with 14 bases in between. Germline CDR1 reads SGHTA; CDR2 reads FQGNSA. The CDR3 is 15 residues long.

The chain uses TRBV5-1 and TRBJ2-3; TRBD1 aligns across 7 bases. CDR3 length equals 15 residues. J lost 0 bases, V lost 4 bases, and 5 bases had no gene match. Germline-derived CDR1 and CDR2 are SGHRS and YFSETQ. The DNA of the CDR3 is TGCGCCAGCAGCCCGCCGGGACAGAGCACAGATACGCAGTATTTT. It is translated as CASSPPGQSTDTQYF. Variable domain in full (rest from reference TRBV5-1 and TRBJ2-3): KAGVTQTPRYLIKTRGQQVTLSCSPISGHRSVSWYQQTPGQGLQFLFEYFSETQRNKGNFPGRFSGRQFSNSRSEMNVSTLELGDSALYLCASSPPGQSTDTQYFGPGTRLTVL.

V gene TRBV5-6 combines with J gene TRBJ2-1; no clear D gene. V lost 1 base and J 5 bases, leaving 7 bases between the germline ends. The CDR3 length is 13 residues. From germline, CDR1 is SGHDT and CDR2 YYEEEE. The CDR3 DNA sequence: TGTGCCAGCAGCTTGTTCGCAGACAATGAGCAGTTCTTC. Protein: CASSLFADNEQFF.

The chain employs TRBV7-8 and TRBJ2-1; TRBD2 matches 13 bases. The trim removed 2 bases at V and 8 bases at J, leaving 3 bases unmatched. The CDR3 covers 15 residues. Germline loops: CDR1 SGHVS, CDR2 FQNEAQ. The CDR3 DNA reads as TGTGCCAGCAGCTTAAGACTAGCGGGAGGCGATGAGCAGTTCTTC. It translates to CASSLRLAGGDEQFF.

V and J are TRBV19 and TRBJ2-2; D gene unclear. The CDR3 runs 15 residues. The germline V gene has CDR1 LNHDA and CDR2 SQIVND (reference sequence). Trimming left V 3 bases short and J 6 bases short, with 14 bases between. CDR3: CASSISSLTPGELFF. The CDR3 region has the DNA TGTGCCAGTAGTATTAGCTCTTTAACACCCGGGGAGCTGTTTTTT.

The CDR3 DNA reads as TGTGCCAGCAGTTTTTTTGGGACAGATACGCAGTATTTT. Its protein is CASSFFGTDTQYF. This chain uses TRBV27 with TRBJ2-3; D uncertain. The CDR3 totals 13 residues. In germline, CDR1 is MNHEY, CDR2 SMNVEV (reference sequence). The germline V and J ends were trimmed by 3 bases and 3 bases, with 7 bases remaining between them.

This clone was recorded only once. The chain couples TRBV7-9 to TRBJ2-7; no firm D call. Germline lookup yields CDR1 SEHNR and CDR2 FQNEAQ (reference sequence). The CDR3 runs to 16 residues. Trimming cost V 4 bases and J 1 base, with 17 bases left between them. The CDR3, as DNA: TGTGCCAGCAGCTCCTCGAAATACGAGGCTTCCTACGAGCAGTACTTC. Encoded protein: CASSSSKYEASYEQYF. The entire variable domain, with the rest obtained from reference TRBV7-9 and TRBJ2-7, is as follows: DTGVSQNPRHKITKRGQNVTFRCDPISEHNRLYWYRQTLGQGPEFLTYFQNEAQLEKSRLLSDRFSAERPKGSFSTLEIQRTEQGDSAMYLCASSSSKYEASYEQYFGPGTRLTVT.

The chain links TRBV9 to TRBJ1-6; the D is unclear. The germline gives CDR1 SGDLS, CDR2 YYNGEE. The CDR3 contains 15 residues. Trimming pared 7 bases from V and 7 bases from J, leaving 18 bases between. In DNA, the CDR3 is TGTGCCAGCGCCCCTTTCCCGATAGGAAATTCACCCCTCCACTTT. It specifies CASAPFPIGNSPLHF.

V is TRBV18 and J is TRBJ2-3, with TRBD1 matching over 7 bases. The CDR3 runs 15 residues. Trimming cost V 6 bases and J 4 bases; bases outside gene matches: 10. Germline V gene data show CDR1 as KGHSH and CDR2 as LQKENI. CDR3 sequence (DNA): TGTGCCAGCTCCCCAAGACAGGGATCCGCAGATACGCAGTATTTT. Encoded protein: CASSPRQGSADTQYF.

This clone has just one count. CDR3 sequence reads: CASSYSPGDTEAFF. CDR3 sequence (DNA): TGTGCCAGCAGTTACTCCCCGGGGGACACTGAAGCTTTCTTT. The chain links TRBV6-5 to TRBJ1-1, with a tentative D call TRBD1 (5 bases). V lost 0 bases, J lost 3 bases, and 8 bases lay in between. CDR3 size: 14 residues. CDR1 MNHEY and CDR2 SVGAGI come from the germline V gene.

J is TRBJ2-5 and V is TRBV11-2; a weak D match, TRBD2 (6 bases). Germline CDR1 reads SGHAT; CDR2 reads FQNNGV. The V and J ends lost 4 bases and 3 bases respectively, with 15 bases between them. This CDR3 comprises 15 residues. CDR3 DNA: TGTGCCAGCAGCTCCCCGGGAGAGGGAGAAGAGACCCAGTACTTC. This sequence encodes CASSSPGEGEETQYF.

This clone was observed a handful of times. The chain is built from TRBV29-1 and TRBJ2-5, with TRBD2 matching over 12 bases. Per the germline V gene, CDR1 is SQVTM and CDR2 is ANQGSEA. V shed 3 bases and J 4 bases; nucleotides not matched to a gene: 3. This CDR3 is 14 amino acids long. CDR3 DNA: TGCAGCGTTGACCTGGGACTAGCGGGAGAGACCCAGTACTTC. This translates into CSVDLGLAGETQYF.

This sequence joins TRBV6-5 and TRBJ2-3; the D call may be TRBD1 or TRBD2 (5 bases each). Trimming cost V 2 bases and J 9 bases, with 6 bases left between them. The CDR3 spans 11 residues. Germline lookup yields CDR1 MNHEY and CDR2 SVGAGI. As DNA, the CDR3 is TGTGCCAGCAGTTACGAGGGGACGCAGTATTTT. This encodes CASSYEGTQYF.

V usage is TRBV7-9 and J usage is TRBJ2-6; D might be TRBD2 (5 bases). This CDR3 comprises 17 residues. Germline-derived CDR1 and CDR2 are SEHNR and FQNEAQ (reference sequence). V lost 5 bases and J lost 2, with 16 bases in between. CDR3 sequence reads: CASSHFGWGAGANVLTF. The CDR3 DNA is TGTGCCAGCAGCCATTTTGGATGGGGAGCTGGGGCCAACGTCCTGACTTTC.

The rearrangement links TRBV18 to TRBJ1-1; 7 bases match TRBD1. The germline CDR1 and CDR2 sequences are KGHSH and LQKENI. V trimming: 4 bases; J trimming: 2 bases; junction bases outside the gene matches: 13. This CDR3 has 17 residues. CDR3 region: CASSLQHQTGSNTEAFF. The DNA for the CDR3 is TGTGCCAGCTCACTTCAACACCAGACAGGGAGCAACACTGAAGCTTTCTTT. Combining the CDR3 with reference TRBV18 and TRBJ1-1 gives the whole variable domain NAGVMQNPRHLVRRRGQEARLRCSPMKGHSHVYWYRQLPEEGLKFMVYLQKENIIDESGMPKERFSAEFPKEGPSILRIQQVVRGDSAAYFCASSLQHQTGSNTEAFFGQGTRLTVV.

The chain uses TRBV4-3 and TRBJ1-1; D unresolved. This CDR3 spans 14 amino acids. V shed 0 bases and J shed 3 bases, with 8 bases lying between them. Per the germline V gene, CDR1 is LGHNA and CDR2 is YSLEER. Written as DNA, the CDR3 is TGCGCCAGCAGCCAAGAGGCCATGGACACTGAAGCTTTCTTT. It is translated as CASSQEAMDTEAFF.

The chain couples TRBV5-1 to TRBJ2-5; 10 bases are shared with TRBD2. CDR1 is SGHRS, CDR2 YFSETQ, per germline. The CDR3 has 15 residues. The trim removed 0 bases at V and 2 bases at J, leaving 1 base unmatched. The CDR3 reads CASSLGTSGQETQYF. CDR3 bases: TGCGCCAGCAGCTTGGGGACTAGCGGACAAGAGACCCAGTACTTC.

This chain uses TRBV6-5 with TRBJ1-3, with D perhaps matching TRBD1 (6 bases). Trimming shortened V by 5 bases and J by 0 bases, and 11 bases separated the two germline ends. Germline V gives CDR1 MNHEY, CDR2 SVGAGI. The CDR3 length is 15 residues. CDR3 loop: CASSRLGGSGNTIYF. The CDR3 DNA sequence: TGTGCCAGCAGTCGATTAGGGGGCTCTGGAAACACCATATATTTT.

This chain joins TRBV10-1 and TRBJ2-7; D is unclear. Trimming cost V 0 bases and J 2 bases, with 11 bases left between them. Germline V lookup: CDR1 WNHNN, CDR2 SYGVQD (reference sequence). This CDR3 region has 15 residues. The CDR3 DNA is TGCGCCAGCAGTGAGTCTCCAATACCAACCTACGAGCAGTACTTC. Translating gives CASSESPIPTYEQYF.

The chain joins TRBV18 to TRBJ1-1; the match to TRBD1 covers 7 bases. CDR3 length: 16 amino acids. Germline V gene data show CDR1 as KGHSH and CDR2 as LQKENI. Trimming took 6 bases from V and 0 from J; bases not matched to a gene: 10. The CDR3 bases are TGTGCCAGCTCCCTACAGGGGAGGAGAATGAACACTGAAGCTTTCTTT. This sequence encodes CASSLQGRRMNTEAFF.

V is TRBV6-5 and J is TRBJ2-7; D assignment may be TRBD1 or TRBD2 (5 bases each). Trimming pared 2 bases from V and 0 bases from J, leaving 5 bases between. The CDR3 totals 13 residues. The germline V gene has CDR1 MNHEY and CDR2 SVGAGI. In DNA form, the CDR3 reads TGTGCCAGCAGTTACGGGGGCTCCTACGAGCAGTACTTC. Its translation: CASSYGGSYEQYF.

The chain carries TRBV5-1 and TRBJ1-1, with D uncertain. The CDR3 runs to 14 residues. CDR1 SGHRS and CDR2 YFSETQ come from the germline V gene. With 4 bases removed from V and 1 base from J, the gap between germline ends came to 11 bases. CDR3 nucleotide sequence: TGCGCCAGCAGCATAGAGGCAGGGAACACTGAAGCTTTCTTT. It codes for CASSIEAGNTEAFF.